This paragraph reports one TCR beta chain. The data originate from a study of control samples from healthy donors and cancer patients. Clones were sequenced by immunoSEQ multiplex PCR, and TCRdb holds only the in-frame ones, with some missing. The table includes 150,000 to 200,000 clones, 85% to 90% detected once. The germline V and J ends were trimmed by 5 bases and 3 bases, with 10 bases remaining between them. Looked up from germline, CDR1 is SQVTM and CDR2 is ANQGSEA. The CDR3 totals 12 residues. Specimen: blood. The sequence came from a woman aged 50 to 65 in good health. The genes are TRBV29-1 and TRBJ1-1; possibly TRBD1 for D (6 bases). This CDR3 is CSVPGQYTEAFF. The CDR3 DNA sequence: TGCAGCGTTCCCGGACAGTACACTGAAGCTTTCTTT. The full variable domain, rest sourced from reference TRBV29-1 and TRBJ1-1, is SAVISQKPSRDICQRGTSLTIQCQVDSQVTMMFWYRQQPGQSLTLIATANQGSEATYESGFVIDKFPISRPNLTFSTLTVSNMSPEDSSIYLCSVPGQYTEAFFGQGTRLTVV.